A selection of T cell receptor beta chains follows, all from one sample in a study of yellow fever vaccine responses in identical twins. MiXCR was run by TCRdb on the RT-PCR reads, yielding one entry per CDR3 protein. Here the sample spans 9,500 to 11,000 distinct CDR3 sequences, around three quarters being singletons. The material sequenced was T cells from blood (PBMCs), unsorted or a sorted subset (not recorded which), taken before or after yellow fever vaccination (not recorded which). The receptors shown here come from a woman under 30 who received the yellow fever vaccine. Each CDR3 is given with its conserved first and last residue. The order of the fields is clone size, V gene, J gene, D gene, CDR3 protein, CDR3 DNA. The D gene is left open where the match is weak. Clone size is given for some rows only: seen once, a few or many times, or a class if the clone is expanded.

>.|TRBV5-6|TRBJ1-2|.
CASSSGSYGYTF
TGTGCCAGCAGCTCCGGCAGCTATGGCTACACCTTC
>.|TRBV24-1|TRBJ2-3|TRBD2
CATSDLTSGESTDTQYF
TGTGCCACCAGTGATTTGACTAGCGGGGAGAGCACAGATACGCAGTATTTT
>.|TRBV11-1|TRBJ2-1|.
CASSLGGEEQFF
TGTGCCAGCAGCTTAGGAGGGGAGGAGCAGTTCTTC
>once|TRBV20-1|TRBJ2-1|.
CSARDGEAYNEQFF
TGCAGTGCTAGAGATGGCGAGGCCTACAATGAGCAGTTCTTC
>.|TRBV7-9|TRBJ2-2|.
CASSGMGTGELFF
TGTGCCAGCAGCGGCATGGGCACCGGGGAGCTGTTTTTT
>.|TRBV1|TRBJ2-1|.
CTSSHPFRRAPEQFF
TGCACCAGCAGCCATCCCTTCCGACGCGCCCCTGAGCAGTTCTTC
>once|TRBV25-1|TRBJ2-1|TRBD1
CASSNTGTGYEQFF
TGTGCCAGCAGTAACACCGGGACAGGGTATGAGCAGTTCTTC
>once|TRBV11-3|TRBJ2-3|.
CASSPLGLRYADTQYF
TGTGCCAGCAGCCCCCTCGGACTAAGATACGCAGATACGCAGTATTTT
>.|TRBV10-3|TRBJ1-1|.
CATAGGFNTEAFF
TGTGCCACCGCGGGGGGGTTTAACACTGAAGCTTTCTTT
>.|TRBV18|TRBJ2-5|.
CASSPAWERTQYF
TGTGCCAGCTCACCAGCCTGGGAGAGGACCCAGTACTTC
>.|TRBV7-6|TRBJ2-7|.
CASSKGGPYEQYF
TGTGCCAGCAGCAAGGGGGGTCCCTACGAGCAGTACTTC
>.|TRBV29-1|TRBJ2-7|.
CSVGSREQYF
TGCAGCGTTGGTTCACGCGAGCAGTACTTC
>.|TRBV2|TRBJ2-1|.
CASSLTTGRDEQFF
TGTGCCAGCAGTTTAACGACAGGGAGGGATGAGCAGTTCTTC
>few|TRBV9|TRBJ2-7|.
CASSVGTNSYEQYF
TGTGCCAGCAGCGTAGGAACGAACTCCTACGAGCAGTACTTC
>.|TRBV4-2|TRBJ2-3|.
CASSQRGWTRGTDTQYF
TGTGCCAGCAGCCAACGGGGGTGGACGAGAGGCACAGATACGCAGTATTTT
>.|TRBV7-9|TRBJ2-5|.
CASSLEGEETQYF
TGTGCCAGCAGCTTGGAGGGTGAAGAGACCCAGTACTTC
>.|TRBV29-1|TRBJ1-2|TRBD1
CSVAGQDLAGYTF
TGCAGCGTTGCGGGACAGGACTTGGCCGGCTACACCTTC
>.|TRBV18|TRBJ2-5|.
CASSPSRPWETQYF
TGTGCCAGCTCACCATCGCGACCTTGGGAGACCCAGTACTTC
>.|TRBV10-3|TRBJ2-5|.
CAIMGAGQETQYF
TGTGCCATCATGGGGGCGGGGCAAGAGACCCAGTACTTC
>once|TRBV20-1|TRBJ2-7|TRBD1
CSARGTDTYEQYF
TGCAGTGCTAGGGGGACAGACACCTACGAGCAGTACTTC
>.|TRBV18|TRBJ2-3|.
CASSPGDRTDTQYF
TGTGCCAGCTCACCAGGCGATCGCACAGATACGCAGTATTTT
>.|TRBV20-1|TRBJ2-1|.
CSAIQGNRNNEQFF
TGCAGTGCCATCCAGGGAAATCGAAACAATGAGCAGTTCTTC
>.|TRBV7-9|TRBJ2-1|.
CASSTNYNEQFF
TGTGCCAGCAGTACAAACTACAATGAGCAGTTCTTC